This TCR beta chain was captured by sequencing in a study of CD8 T cells in Susac syndrome. RNA totalling roughly 0.5 to 1 ug underwent reverse transcription with random hexamers. The CDR3 of TCR beta was amplified by immunoSEQ multiplex PCR across 54 Vbeta and 13 Jbeta. TCRdb reanalysed the immunoSEQ multiplex PCR reads using MiXCR and keeps one entry per CDR3 protein. The data show about 280,000 distinct CDR3 sequences, about 88% seen once. V lost 1 base to trimming and J lost 5 bases; unmatched junction nucleotides: 9. The CDR3 totals 16 residues. Per the germline V gene, CDR1 is SGHAT and CDR2 is FQNNGV.

The chain has TRBV11-2 and TRBJ2-5; 8 bases are shared with TRBD1. This sequence was found in a human donor with multiple sclerosis. The sample taken for sequencing was CD8+ T cells from PBMCs. CDR3 bases: TGTGCCAGCAGCTTAGGGAGAGAGGACAGGGCTGAGACCCAGTACTTC. Its protein is CASSLGREDRAETQYF.